These 16 T cell receptor beta chains were all obtained from the same sample, sequenced in a study of OX40 agonist ivuxolimab in advanced cancers. Measured with immunoSEQ multiplex PCR; TCRdb has only the in-frame clones, and not every one. The repertoire holds 15,000 to 20,000 clones, with over 75% as singletons. The sample consisted of CD4+ or CD8+ T cells sorted from blood, taken in a trial of the OX40 agonist ivuxolimab. The receptors derive from an adult with an advanced solid tumor such as melanoma, head and neck, liver or kidney cancer.

The V and J genes are TRBV4-2 and TRBJ2-5, with D perhaps TRBD1 or TRBD2 (6 bases each). The end of the DNA is better explained by TRBJ2-7, so the J call may be wrong. This CDR3 has 14 residues. Per germline, CDR1 LGHNA and CDR2 YNFKEQ. CDR3 nucleotides: TGTGCCAGCAGCCAAGTCGGGGGCAGGGACGAGCAGTACTTC. It yields the protein CASSQVGGRDEQYF.

This clone was seen at least ten times. This chain links TRBV2 with TRBJ2-7; D is tentatively TRBD1 or TRBD2 (5 bases each). Looked up from germline, CDR1 is SNHLY and CDR2 is FYNNEI. Trimming stripped 4 bases from V and 6 bases from J, with 13 bases between. This CDR3 contains 13 residues. CDR3 residues: CASSGGTSREQYF. The CDR3 coding sequence is TGTGCCAGCAGTGGAGGGACGTCCCGCGAGCAGTACTTC.

This chain joins TRBV4-2 and TRBJ2-5; D unclear. The J call may be wrong; the DNA end is better matched by TRBJ2-7. This CDR3 region has 14 residues. CDR1 and CDR2 from the germline V gene are LGHNA and YNFKEQ. The CDR3 bases are TGTGCCAGCAGCCAAGATCTATCTGGCTACGAGCAGTACTTC. It translates to CASSQDLSGYEQYF.

The chain links TRBV2 to TRBJ1-5, with D perhaps TRBD1 (6 bases). V lost 8 bases and J lost 3, with 14 bases in between. Germline lookup yields CDR1 SNHLY and CDR2 FYNNEI. CDR3 length: 14 amino acids. CDR3 sequence reads: CASGSGQNNQPQHF. The CDR3 bases are TGTGCCAGCGGTTCCGGACAGAACAATCAGCCCCAGCATTTT.

The chain has TRBV19 and TRBJ2-7; no clear D. CDR3 length equals 15 residues. Deletions cut 5 bases from V and 3 bases from J, with 17 bases between. Per the germline V gene, CDR1 is LNHDA and CDR2 is SQIVND (reference sequence). CDR3 loop: CASSVTSGILYEQYF. For the CDR3, the DNA is TGTGCCAGTAGTGTAACGTCAGGAATCCTCTACGAGCAGTACTTC. The full variable domain, its missing parts supplied by reference TRBV19 and TRBJ2-7, is DGGITQSPKYLFRKEGQNVTLSCEQNLNHDAMYWYRQDPGQGLRLIYYSQIVNDFQKGDIAEGYSVSREKKESFPLTVTSAQKNPTAFYLCASSVTSGILYEQYFGPGTRLTVT.

The V call is TRBV6-6, the J call TRBJ2-7, with D possibly TRBD2 on 5 matching bases. The V end lost 6 bases, the J end lost 4 bases, and 19 bases lay between the germline ends. The CDR3 runs 15 residues. Germline V CDR1 and CDR2: MNHNY, SVGAGI (reference sequence). DNA of the CDR3: TGTGCCAGCAGCCCGGGCCCATTAGGAGGTTACGAGCAGTACTTC. It specifies CASSPGPLGGYEQYF.

This clone was detected only once. The chain is built from TRBV6-6 and TRBJ2-7; D gene ambiguous. V lost 8 bases and J 0 bases, leaving 2 bases between the germline ends. CDR3 size: 10 residues. CDR1 is MNHNY, CDR2 SVGAGI, per germline (reference sequence). This CDR3 is CASGSYEQYF. The DNA for the CDR3 is TGTGCCAGCGGCTCCTACGAGCAGTACTTC.

This clone was counted once. The sample carries other DNA sequences with the same CDR3. The rearrangement links TRBV10-3 to TRBJ2-1; D gene uncertain. CDR1 and CDR2 from the germline V gene are ENHRY and SYGVKD. The CDR3 covers 16 residues. V was pared by 3 bases and J by 2 bases, with 14 bases between. The CDR3 spells CAISEIAHLPYNEQFF. In DNA, the CDR3 is TGTGCCATCAGTGAAATAGCACATCTTCCCTACAATGAGCAGTTCTTC.

This chain uses TRBV4-3 with TRBJ2-3, with 7 bases identical to TRBD2. CDR3 length: 15 amino acids. The V gene end was trimmed by 0 bases and the J gene end by 5 bases; junction bases not matched to a gene: 5. Germline CDR1 LGHNA, CDR2 YSLEER. DNA for the CDR3: TGCGCCAGCAGCCAAGATTCTAGCGGAAGAGATACGCAGTATTTT. It translates to CASSQDSSGRDTQYF.

The rearrangement links TRBV9 to TRBJ2-5, with D perhaps assigned TRBD1 or TRBD2 (7 bases each). Trimming removed 4 bases at V and 1 base at J, with 17 bases between. CDR1 and CDR2 (germline): SGDLS, YYNGEE. The CDR3 totals 16 residues. Here the CDR3 DNA reads TGTGCCAGCAGCTCCGGGGAGGGGGCCTTCCAAGAGACCCAGTACTTC. Protein: CASSSGEGAFQETQYF.

The genes are TRBV27 and TRBJ1-5; no clear D gene. Trimming took off 2 bases at V and 6 bases at J, with 5 bases between the two ends. The CDR3 is 12 residues long. Per the germline V gene, CDR1 is MNHEY and CDR2 is SMNVEV (reference sequence). CDR3 residues: CASSLVGQPQHF. CDR3 DNA: TGTGCCAGCAGTTTAGTTGGTCAGCCCCAGCATTTT.

The chain combines TRBV6-4 with TRBJ2-1, with 10 bases matching TRBD2. V lost 2 bases, J lost 3 bases, and 1 base stayed unmatched. Germline assignment: CDR1 MRHNA and CDR2 SNTAGT. The CDR3 is 15 residues long. The DNA of the CDR3 is TGTGCCAGCAGTGACAGCGGGGGGGGCTACAATGAGCAGTTCTTC. Amino acid sequence: CASSDSGGGYNEQFF.

This rearrangement joins TRBV27 to TRBJ1-5; D remains unclear. Germline loops: CDR1 MNHEY, CDR2 SMNVEV (reference sequence). The V gene lost 3 bases and the J gene lost 2 bases, with 11 bases spanning the gap. The CDR3 sequence is 15 residues long. The CDR3 region has the DNA TGTGCCAGCAGTTTCGATTACCTGGGCAATCAGCCCCAGCATTTT. Amino acids: CASSFDYLGNQPQHF.

This chain links TRBV12-5 with TRBJ2-1, with 10 bases aligning to TRBD2. After removal of 6 bases from V and 9 bases from J, the junction contained 5 bases not matched to a gene. The CDR3 has 13 residues. CDR1 is LGHNT and CDR2 is FRNRAP in the germline V gene. CDR3 nucleotide sequence: TGTGCTAGTGGCCCCGTAGCGGGAGGTGAGCAGTTCTTC. Its translation: CASGPVAGGEQFF.

The V gene is TRBV5-6, the J gene TRBJ2-5, with D possibly matching TRBD1 (5 bases). V was shortened by 0 bases and J by 3 bases, with 12 bases between the two germline ends. Germline-derived CDR1 and CDR2 are SGHDT and YYEEEE. The CDR3 extends over 15 amino acids. The CDR3 is CASSLARQGKETQYF. In DNA, the CDR3 is TGTGCCAGCAGCTTGGCGCGGCAGGGTAAAGAGACCCAGTACTTC.

V usage is TRBV5-8 and J usage is TRBJ2-7; 7 bases match TRBD1. This CDR3 has 15 amino acids. Trimming cost V 4 bases and J 4 bases; bases outside gene matches: 11. CDR1 and CDR2 (germline): SGHTS, YDEGEE. DNA of the CDR3: TGTGCCAGCAGCAAGCCCCGGGACAGCCGGTACGAGCAGTACTTC. Its protein is CASSKPRDSRYEQYF.